This T cell receptor (beta chain) derives from a study of response to subunit inactivated influenza vaccine (dated by TCRdb to 2017 to 2018). For the wider study: Deep quantitative T cell receptor repertoire profiling was used in the study to track responses to a trivalent subunit inactivated influenza vaccine.

What the research found in general, with its limitations: It was suggested by the authors that each seasonal influenza vaccination may recruit only a limited number of new T cells.

This clonotype was counted ten times or more. Its recognized antigen is unknown. No base quality information exists; no much larger clone differs at one position. For CDR1 and CDR2, the germline V gene lists SGHAT and FQNNGV. The CDR3 covers 17 residues, taking in both the cysteine and the phenylalanine. The only DNA kept is the CDR3, 51 bases in frame from the first base. Clipping removes 5 bases from V and 0 bases from J, with 9 as the unmatched junction base count. Receptor libraries were prepared by RT-PCR. These reads were obtained on an Illumina HiSeq 2500. The raw public data were reprocessed by TCRdb itself: fastp quality trimming at Q25, MiXCR clonotype calling, in-frame beta chains only. CDR3 protein duplicates are merged, each entry listing the most common genes and DNA. The sample profile shows 170,000 or so distinct CDR3 sequences; about 10% of them were found once. About a third of the sample is taken by the ten largest.

The receptor chain draws on TRBV11-2 and TRBJ2-5; 10 bases in the middle match TRBD2. This sample comprised CD8+ T cells sorted from PBMCs, obtained 23 to 25 months after vaccination. The receptor was isolated from a man aged 50-75 years who received an inactivated influenza vaccine. Donor details come from another sample of the same person, matched by shared clones. The sequenced DNA is TGTGCCAGCAGCCCGGTCGGACTAGCGGCGAACCAAGAGACCCAGTACTTC. It encodes CASSPVGLAANQETQYF.